This T cell receptor (beta chain) is drawn from a study of identical twins. The CDR3 has 16 residues. Per germline, CDR1 DFQATT and CDR2 SNEGSKA (reference sequence). Trimming shortened V by 1 base and J by 6 bases, and 20 bases separated the two germline ends. General study points: Within beta out-of-frame sequences, the excess sharing observed between twins was weaker.

Via MiXCR, TCRdb re-called the 5' RACE reads, giving one row per CDR3 protein. Of some 96,000 distinct CDR3 sequences listed, 5.9% are singletons. Of note for this clonotype: No antigen is known for it.

Sequenced: memory T cells sorted from blood. This clonotype was obtained from a woman aged 50 to 60 in good health. This chain connects TRBV20-1 to TRBJ2-3; TRBD1 or TRBD2 may be the D gene (5 bases each). CDR3 sequence reads: CSARGGDPTATDTQYF. The CDR3 nucleotides are TGCAGTGCTAGAGGAGGGGACCCCACGGCCACGGATACGCAGTATTTT.